This T cell receptor beta chain was sequenced during a study of regulatory T cells in long-lasting Graves disease. CDR3-region Arm-PCR and iRepertoire HTBI primers produced the TCR beta libraries. TCRdb itself ran the multiplex PCR reads through MiXCR, one entry per CDR3 protein. The repertoire holds 550,000 to 700,000 distinct CDR3 sequences, with about 16% as singletons. Per the germline V gene, CDR1 is SGHNT and CDR2 is YYREEE (reference sequence). The CDR3 covers 18 residues. V was cut by 4 bases and J by 0 bases, with 23 bases left in between. Specified time point: newly diagnosed GD, antithyroid drugs for less than 3 months. RNA extracted from PBMCs served as the sequencing template. This same sample was also part of a study on T cells in Graves' hyperthyroidism and ophthalmopathy.

This sequence joins TRBV5-4 and TRBJ2-7; D remains ambiguous. The specimen comprised peripheral blood mononuclear cells (PBMCs), sampled at new diagnosis, from a patient treated with antithyroid drugs. The clonotype was recovered from a man between 18 and 29 years old with Graves disease. The CDR3 sequence is CASSLLGRTSVDSYEQYF. CDR3 nucleotide sequence: TGTGCCAGCAGCCTTCTAGGCAGGACGTCTGTTGACTCCTACGAGCAGTACTTC.